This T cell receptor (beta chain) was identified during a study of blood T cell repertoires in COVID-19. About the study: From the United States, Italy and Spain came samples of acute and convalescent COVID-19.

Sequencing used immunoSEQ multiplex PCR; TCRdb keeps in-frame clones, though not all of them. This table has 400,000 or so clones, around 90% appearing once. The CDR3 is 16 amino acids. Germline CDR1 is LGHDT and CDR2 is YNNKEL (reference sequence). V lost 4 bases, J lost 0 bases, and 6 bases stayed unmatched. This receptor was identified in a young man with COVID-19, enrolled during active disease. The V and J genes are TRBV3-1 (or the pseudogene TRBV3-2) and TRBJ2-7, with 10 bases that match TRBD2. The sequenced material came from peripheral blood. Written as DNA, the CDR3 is TGTGCCAGCAGCCCGATCCGGACTAGCGGCTCCTACGAGCAGTACTTC. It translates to CASSPIRTSGSYEQYF.